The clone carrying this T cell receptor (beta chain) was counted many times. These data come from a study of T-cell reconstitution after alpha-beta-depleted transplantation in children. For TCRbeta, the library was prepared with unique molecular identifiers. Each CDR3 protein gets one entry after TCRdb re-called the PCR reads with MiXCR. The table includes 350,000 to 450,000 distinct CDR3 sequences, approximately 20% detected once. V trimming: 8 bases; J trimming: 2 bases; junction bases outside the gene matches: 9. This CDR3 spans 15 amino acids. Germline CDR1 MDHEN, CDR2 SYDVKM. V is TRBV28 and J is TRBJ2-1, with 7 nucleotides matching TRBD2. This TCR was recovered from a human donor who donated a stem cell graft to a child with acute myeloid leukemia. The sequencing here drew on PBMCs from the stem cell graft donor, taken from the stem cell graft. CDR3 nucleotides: TGTGCCAGCGTAAGAAGGGAGGGGCCCTACAATGAGCAGTTCTTC. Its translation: CASVRREGPYNEQFF.